This TCR beta chain was profiled in a study of T cell changes during pregnancy in multiple sclerosis. The data were produced by immunoSEQ multiplex PCR, yet TCRdb's version contains in-frame clones alone and is incomplete. This sample has tens of thousands of clones, with 92% found just once. Germline V CDR1 and CDR2: SGHTA, FQGNSA. V shed 6 bases and J shed 3 bases, with 18 bases lying between them. This CDR3 is built from 15 residues. This clone was picked up one time. V gene TRBV7-2 combines with J gene TRBJ2-7; tentatively, D is TRBD1 (6 bases). The input for sequencing was CD4+ T cells from peripheral blood mononuclear cells, taken after pregnancy. The receptor was isolated from a female donor with multiple sclerosis, enrolled in a pregnancy study. CDR3 DNA: TGTGCCAGCAGACAAATGACAGGAACCTTCTACGAGCAGTACTTC. It yields the protein CASRQMTGTFYEQYF. The full variable domain, with the rest looked up from reference TRBV7-2 and TRBJ2-7, is GAGVSQSPSNKVTEKGKDVELRCDPISGHTALYWYRQSLGQGLEFLIYFQGNSAPDKSGLPSDRFSAERTGGSVSTLTIQRTQQEDSAVYLCASRQMTGTFYEQYFGPGTRLTVT.